These 6 T cell receptor beta chains were sequenced from one sample in a study of naive and memory T cell subsets (dated 2017 in TCRdb). The library relied on UMI-ligation and nested PCR. The sequencer was an Illumina MiSeq. The beta constant-region primer consisted of an equimolar mixture of two oligonucleotides that together covered TRBC1 and TRBC2. In TCRdb, the public reads were trimmed at Q25 with fastp and aligned with MiXCR, with productive beta chains retained. Rows merge per CDR3 protein into single entries with the most common DNA and genes. Across this sample there are about 90,000 distinct CDR3 sequences, with roughly 7.3% seen only once. Jointly, the top ten make up around 1.6% of the sample. Source material: central memory CD4+ T cells from blood. The cell subset or site label of this sample denotes: central memory, CD45RA- CD27+. The receptors were gathered from a human donor in good health.

Ten or more counts support this clonotype. This rearrangement joins TRBV12-5 to TRBJ2-1, with D tentatively TRBD2 (6 bases). V lost 5 bases and J lost 8, with 16 bases in between. CDR3 length: 14 residues. Germline V gene lookup returns CDR1 LGHNT and CDR2 FRNRAP. CDR3 bases: TGTGCTAGTGGTCACACGCGACTAGTCCATGAGCAGTTCTTC. This encodes CASGHTRLVHEQFF.

The sample holds many counts of this clonotype. The chain employs TRBV7-9 and TRBJ2-7; 8 bases match TRBD1. Germline CDR1 SEHNR, CDR2 FQNEAQ (reference sequence). This CDR3 spans 12 amino acids. The J segment lost 5 bases and the V segment lost 5 bases, leaving 2 bases of the junction unmatched. CDR3 nucleotide sequence: TGTGCCAGCAGCAAGACAGGGGACGAGCAGTACTTC. It yields the protein CASSKTGDEQYF.

The CDR3 region is CASSYESNRVLAKNIQYF. CDR3 DNA: TGTGCCAGCAGTTACGAATCTAACAGGGTTTTAGCCAAAAACATTCAGTACTTC. The chain couples TRBV6-2 or TRBV6-3 to TRBJ2-4; D may be TRBD1 (6 bases). This CDR3 contains 18 residues. Germline loops: CDR1 MNHEY, CDR2 SVGEGT. Trimming took off 2 bases at V and 0 bases at J, with 17 bases between the two ends.

This clonotype was observed at least ten times. V gene TRBV6-2 or TRBV6-3 combines with J gene TRBJ2-5, with TRBD2 matching 7 bases. Germline CDR1 is MNHEY and CDR2 is SVGEGT. V gave up 2 bases and J gave up 5 bases; unmatched junction bases: 11. This CDR3 spans 16 amino acids. The CDR3 region has the DNA TGTGCCAGCAGTTACGTCAGCGGGGCCTCAGGGGAGACCCAGTACTTC. It translates to CASSYVSGASGETQYF.

This clonotype was observed at least ten times. CDR3 DNA sequence: TGCGCCAGCAGCTTGGACGGGACTTCTTCGTCTACGCAGTATTTT. This gives the protein CASSLDGTSSSTQYF. The J gene is TRBJ2-3, the V gene TRBV5-1, with D perhaps TRBD2 (6 bases). Germline CDR1 is SGHRS and CDR2 is YFSETQ. The CDR3 is 15 amino acids. V lost 0 bases, J lost 8 bases, and 16 bases lay in between.

This clonotype was seen many times. V and J are TRBV20-1 and TRBJ2-2; perhaps TRBD1 as D (5 bases). The V gene lost 4 bases and the J gene lost 1 base, with 10 bases spanning the gap. The germline V gene has CDR1 DFQATT and CDR2 SNEGSKA (reference sequence). The CDR3 is made up of 14 amino acids. The CDR3 loop is CSATPDRNTGELFF. Here the CDR3 DNA reads TGCAGTGCTACCCCCGACAGGAACACCGGGGAGCTGTTTTTT.